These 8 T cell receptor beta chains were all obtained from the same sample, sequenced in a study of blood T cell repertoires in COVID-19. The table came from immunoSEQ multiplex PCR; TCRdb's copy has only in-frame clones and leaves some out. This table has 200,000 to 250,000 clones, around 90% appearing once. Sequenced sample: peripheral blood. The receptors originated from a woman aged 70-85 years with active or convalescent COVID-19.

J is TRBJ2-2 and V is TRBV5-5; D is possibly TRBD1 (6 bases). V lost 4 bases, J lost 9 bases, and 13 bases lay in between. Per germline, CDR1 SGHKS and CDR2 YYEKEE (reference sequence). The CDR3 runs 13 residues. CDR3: CASSPSQGRELFF. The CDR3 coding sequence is TGTGCCAGCAGCCCCTCCCAGGGGAGGGAGCTGTTTTTT.

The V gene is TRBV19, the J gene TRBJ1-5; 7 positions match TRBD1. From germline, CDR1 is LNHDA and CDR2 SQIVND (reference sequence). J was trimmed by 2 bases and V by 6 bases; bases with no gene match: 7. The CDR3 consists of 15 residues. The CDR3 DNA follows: TGTGCCAGTAGCCGACAGGGCGTGGGCAATCAGCCCCAGCATTTT. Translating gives CASSRQGVGNQPQHF. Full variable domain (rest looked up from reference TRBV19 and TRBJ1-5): DGGITQSPKYLFRKEGQNVTLSCEQNLNHDAMYWYRQDPGQGLRLIYYSQIVNDFQKGDIAEGYSVSREKKESFPLTVTSAQKNPTAFYLCASSRQGVGNQPQHFGDGTRLSIL.

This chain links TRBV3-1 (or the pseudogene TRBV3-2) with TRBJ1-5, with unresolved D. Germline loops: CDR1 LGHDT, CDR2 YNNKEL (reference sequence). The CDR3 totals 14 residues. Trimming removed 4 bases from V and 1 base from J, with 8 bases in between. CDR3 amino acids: CASSRGRSNQPQHF. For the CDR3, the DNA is TGTGCCAGCAGCCGAGGTCGAAGCAATCAGCCCCAGCATTTT.

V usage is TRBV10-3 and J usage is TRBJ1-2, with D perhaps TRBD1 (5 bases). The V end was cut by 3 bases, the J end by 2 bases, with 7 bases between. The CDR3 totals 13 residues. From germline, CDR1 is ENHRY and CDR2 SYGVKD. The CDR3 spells CAISEQANYGYTF. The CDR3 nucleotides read TGTGCCATCAGTGAACAGGCCAACTATGGCTACACCTTC.

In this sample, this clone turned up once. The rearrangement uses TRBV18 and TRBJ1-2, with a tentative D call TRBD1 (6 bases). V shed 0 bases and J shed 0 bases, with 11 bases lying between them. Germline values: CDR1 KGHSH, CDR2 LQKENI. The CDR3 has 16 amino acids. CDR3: CASSPPGTRSNYGYTF. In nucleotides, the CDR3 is TGTGCCAGCTCACCACCGGGGACACGCTCTAACTATGGCTACACCTTC.

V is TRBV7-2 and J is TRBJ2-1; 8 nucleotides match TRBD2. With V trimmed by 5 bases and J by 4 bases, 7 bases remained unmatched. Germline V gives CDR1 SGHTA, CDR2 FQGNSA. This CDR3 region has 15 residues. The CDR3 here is CASSPGGGLYNEQFF. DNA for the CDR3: TGTGCCAGCAGCCCCGGCGGGGGGTTATACAATGAGCAGTTCTTC.

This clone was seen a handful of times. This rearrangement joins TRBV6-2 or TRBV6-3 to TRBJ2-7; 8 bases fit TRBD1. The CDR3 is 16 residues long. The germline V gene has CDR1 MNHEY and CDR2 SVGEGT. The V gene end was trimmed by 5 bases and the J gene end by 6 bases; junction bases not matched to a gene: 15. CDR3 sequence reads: CASSTPRQGPHSEQYF. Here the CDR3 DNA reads TGTGCCAGCAGTACCCCGAGACAGGGGCCCCACTCCGAGCAGTACTTC.

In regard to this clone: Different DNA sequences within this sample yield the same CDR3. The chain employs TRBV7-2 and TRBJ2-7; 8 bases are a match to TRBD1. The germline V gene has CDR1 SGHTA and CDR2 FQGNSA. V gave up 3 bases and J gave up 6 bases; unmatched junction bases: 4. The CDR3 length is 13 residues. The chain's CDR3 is CASSFDRGGEQYF. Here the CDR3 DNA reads TGTGCCAGCAGCTTTGACAGGGGAGGCGAGCAGTACTTC. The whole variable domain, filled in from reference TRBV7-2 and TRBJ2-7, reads GAGVSQSPSNKVTEKGKDVELRCDPISGHTALYWYRQSLGQGLEFLIYFQGNSAPDKSGLPSDRFSAERTGGSVSTLTIQRTQQEDSAVYLCASSFDRGGEQYFGPGTRLTVT.